This T cell receptor (beta chain) was identified in a study of blood T cell repertoires in COVID-19 (dated by TCRdb to the early 2020s). At the level of the whole study: The collaborator samples originated in the United States, Italy and Spain and spanned the acute and convalescent phases of COVID-19. The prospective study material was composed of cDNA or gDNA derived from T cells, B-cell-depleted T cells, or PBMCs. The dataset comprised deeply sampled blood TCRbeta repertoires from subjects exposed to, actively infected with, or recovered from COVID-19. The repertoires were released in a freely available public database meant as a resource for research on the immune response to SARS-CoV-2. Samples came from the ongoing ImmuneRACE study (first 160 participants) plus 1,254 subjects from 6 global collaborators. Nearly every sample came with metadata listing a de-identified subject ID, COVID-19 status, age in years and sex. Where available, HLA class I and class II types were taken from metadata supplied by the sample provider and were not determined by assay-based typing. Overall study outcomes, separate from this receptor: How much clinical and demographic metadata was included differed by source and by participant, and the metadata was provided uncurated.

CDR1 and CDR2 are read off the germline V gene as SGHTA and FQGNSA. The CDR3 runs 16 amino acids, cysteine and phenylalanine included. This entry keeps only the CDR3 DNA: 48 bases, framed from base 1. The V end gives up 5 bases and the J end 9 bases, leaving 13 bases in the junction not matched to a gene. Another Seattle source contributed samples from volunteer blood donors who had recovered from COVID-19. Whole blood was collected in K2EDTA tubes by collaborating institutions according to the institutions' own protocols. Collaborator samples were shipped for TCRbeta analysis as frozen whole blood, isolated PBMCs, or DNA extracted from either sample type. Concerning this clone: Its binding antigen is unknown. No base-level quality is on record; no much larger clone is a single base apart.

TCRbeta CDR3 regions were amplified from genomic DNA by means of the immunoSEQ Assay, a bias-controlled multiplex PCR. Processing in the source paper ran as follows. Nucleated cell counts per sample were estimated from amplification of reference gene primers within the assay. To quantify the absolute abundance of each unique TCRbeta CDR3 rearrangement, sequence reads were collapsed and filtered. Productive Simpson clonality was computed per sample as the square root of Simpson's diversity index over productive rearrangements. In TCRdb, the immuneACCESS table is reduced to in-frame sequences with V and J assigned. These tables do not hold every clone; where another copy was compared, an unresolved V gene accounts for under half, and the others remain unexplained. The V and J calls and the clone size are those of that table, but D and trimming were determined from the DNA. The sample table shows about 120,000 clones, and around 85% are seen once. The ten largest clones add up to approximately 8% of the sample.

The TCR was taken from a man between 65 and 79 years old who had recovered from COVID-19. Material: peripheral blood. The receptor chain draws on TRBV7-2 and TRBJ1-6; 7 bases in between match TRBD1. The DNA sequence is given as TGTGCCAGCAGCGCTCAGACAGGGAGGAGGAGTTCACCCCTCCACTTT. Its amino acids are CASSAQTGRRSSPLHF.